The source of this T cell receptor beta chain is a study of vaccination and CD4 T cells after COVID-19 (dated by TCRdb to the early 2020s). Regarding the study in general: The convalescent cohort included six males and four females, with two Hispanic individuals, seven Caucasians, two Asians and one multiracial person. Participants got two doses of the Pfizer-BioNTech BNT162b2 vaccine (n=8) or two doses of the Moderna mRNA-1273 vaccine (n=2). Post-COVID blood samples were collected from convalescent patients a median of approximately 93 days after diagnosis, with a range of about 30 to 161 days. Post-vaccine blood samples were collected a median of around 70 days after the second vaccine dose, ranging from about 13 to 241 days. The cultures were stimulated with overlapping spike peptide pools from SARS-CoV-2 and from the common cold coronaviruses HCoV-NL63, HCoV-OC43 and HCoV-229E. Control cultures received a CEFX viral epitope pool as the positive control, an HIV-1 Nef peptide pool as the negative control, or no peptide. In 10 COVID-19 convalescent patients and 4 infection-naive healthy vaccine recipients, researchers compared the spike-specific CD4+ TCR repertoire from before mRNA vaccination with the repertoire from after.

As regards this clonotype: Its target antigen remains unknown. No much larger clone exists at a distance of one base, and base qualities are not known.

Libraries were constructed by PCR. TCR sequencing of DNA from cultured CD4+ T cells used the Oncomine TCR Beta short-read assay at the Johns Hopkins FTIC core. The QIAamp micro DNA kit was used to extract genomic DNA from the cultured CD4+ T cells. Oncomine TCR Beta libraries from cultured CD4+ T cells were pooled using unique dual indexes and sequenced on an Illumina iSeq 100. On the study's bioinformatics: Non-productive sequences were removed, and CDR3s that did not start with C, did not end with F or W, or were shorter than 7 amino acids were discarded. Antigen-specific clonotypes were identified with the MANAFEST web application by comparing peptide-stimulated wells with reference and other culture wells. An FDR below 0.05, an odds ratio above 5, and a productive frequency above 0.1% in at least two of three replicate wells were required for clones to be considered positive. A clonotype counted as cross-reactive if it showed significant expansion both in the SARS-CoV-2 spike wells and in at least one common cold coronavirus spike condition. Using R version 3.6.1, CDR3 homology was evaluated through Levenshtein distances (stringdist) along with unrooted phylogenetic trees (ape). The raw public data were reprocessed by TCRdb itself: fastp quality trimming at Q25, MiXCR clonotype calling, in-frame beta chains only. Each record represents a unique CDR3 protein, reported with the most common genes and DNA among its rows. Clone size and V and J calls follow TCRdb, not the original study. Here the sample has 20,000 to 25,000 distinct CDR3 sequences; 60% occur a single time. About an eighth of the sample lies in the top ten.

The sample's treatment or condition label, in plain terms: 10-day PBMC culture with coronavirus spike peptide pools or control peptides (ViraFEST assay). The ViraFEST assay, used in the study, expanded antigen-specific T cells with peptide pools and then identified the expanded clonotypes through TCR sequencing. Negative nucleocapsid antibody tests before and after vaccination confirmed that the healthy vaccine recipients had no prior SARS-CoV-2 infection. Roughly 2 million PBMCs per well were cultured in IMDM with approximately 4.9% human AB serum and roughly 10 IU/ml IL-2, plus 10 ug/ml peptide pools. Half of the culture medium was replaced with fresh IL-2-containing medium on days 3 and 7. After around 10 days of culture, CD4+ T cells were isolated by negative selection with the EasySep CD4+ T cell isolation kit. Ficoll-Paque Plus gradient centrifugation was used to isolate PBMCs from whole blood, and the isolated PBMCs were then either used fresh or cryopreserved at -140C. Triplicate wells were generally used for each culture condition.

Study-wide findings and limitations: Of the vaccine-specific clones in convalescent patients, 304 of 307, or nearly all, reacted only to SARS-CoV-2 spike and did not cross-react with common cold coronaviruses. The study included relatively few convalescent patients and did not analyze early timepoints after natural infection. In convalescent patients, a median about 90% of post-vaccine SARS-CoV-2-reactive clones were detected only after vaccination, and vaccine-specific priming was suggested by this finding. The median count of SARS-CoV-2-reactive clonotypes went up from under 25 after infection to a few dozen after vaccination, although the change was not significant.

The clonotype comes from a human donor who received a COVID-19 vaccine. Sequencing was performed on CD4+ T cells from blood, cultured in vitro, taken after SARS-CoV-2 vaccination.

The CDR3 reads as follows: CAWSVRGFYGYTF. The nucleotide sequence reads TGTGCCTGGAGTGTACGCGGCTTTTATGGCTACACCTTC. The V and J genes are TRBV30 and TRBJ1-2, with no D gene named confidently. V is cut by 0 bases and J by 5 bases, and the space between the germline ends is 10 bases. Per the germline V gene (reference sequence), GTSNPN is the CDR1 and SVGIG is the CDR2. Inclusive of the bounding cysteine and phenylalanine, the CDR3 is 13 residues long. The read is trimmed to its CDR3 DNA, 39 bases read in frame from base 1.